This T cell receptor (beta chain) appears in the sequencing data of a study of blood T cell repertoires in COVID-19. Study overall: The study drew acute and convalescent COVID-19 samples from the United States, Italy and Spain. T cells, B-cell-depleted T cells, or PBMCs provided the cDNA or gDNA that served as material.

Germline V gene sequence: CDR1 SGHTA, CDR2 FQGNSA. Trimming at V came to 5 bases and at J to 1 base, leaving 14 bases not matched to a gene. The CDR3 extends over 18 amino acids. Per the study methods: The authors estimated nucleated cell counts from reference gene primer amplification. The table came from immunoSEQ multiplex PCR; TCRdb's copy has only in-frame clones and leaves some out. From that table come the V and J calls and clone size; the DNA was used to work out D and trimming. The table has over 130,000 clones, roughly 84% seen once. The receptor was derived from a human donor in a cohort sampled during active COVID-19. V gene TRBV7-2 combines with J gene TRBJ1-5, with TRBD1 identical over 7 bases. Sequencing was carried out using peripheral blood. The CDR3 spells CASSQLFSTGISNQPQHF. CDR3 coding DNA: TGTGCCAGCAGCCAACTTTTTTCGACAGGGATCAGCAATCAGCCCCAGCATTTT. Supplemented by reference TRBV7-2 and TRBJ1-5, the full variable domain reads GAGVSQSPSNKVTEKGKDVELRCDPISGHTALYWYRQSLGQGLEFLIYFQGNSAPDKSGLPSDRFSAERTGGSVSTLTIQRTQQEDSAVYLCASSQLFSTGISNQPQHFGDGTRLSIL.